This TCR beta chain was captured in a study of regulatory T cells in long-lasting Graves disease. With 1 base removed from V and 0 bases from J, the gap between germline ends came to 7 bases. This CDR3 region has 14 residues. The germline CDR1 and CDR2 sequences are LNHDA and SQIVND (reference sequence). Library construction for TCR beta used iRepertoire HTBI primers and Arm-PCR of CDR3 regions. Each CDR3 protein gets one entry after TCRdb re-called the multiplex PCR reads with MiXCR. The table includes some 370,000 distinct CDR3 sequences, roughly 24% detected once. Time point indicated: persistent/refractory GD, antithyroid drugs over 5 years with positive TRAb. After RNA was extracted from PBMCs, the TCR library was made from it.

This rearrangement joins TRBV19 to TRBJ2-7; D ambiguous. This TCR derives from a woman in her thirties or forties with Graves disease. The sequencing here drew on peripheral blood mononuclear cells (PBMCs), taken when the disease was refractory, from a patient treated with antithyroid drugs. The CDR3 loop is CASSIGRSSYEQYF. The DNA of the CDR3 is TGTGCCAGTAGTATAGGCCGAAGCTCCTACGAGCAGTACTTC.